One and the same sample provided the 9 T cell receptor beta chains below, sequenced in a study of blood T cell repertoires in COVID-19. Only in-frame clones appear in the TCRdb table, and some are missing; sequencing was by immunoSEQ multiplex PCR. The data show roughly 200,000 clones, approximately 86% seen once. What was sequenced was peripheral blood. These receptors were collected from a man aged 40-55 years with active or convalescent COVID-19.

This chain uses TRBV5-1 with TRBJ2-5; 15 nucleotides match TRBD2. This CDR3 spans 16 amino acids. Germline V CDR1 and CDR2: SGHRS, YFSETQ. Unmatched junction bases numbered 5, after V lost 3 bases and J lost 5 bases. The CDR3 spells CASSSGLAGGWETQYF. CDR3 bases: TGCGCCAGCAGCTCGGGACTAGCGGGGGGTTGGGAGACCCAGTACTTC.

The chain joins TRBV11-2 to TRBJ2-2; 8 bases agree with TRBD1. Germline assignment: CDR1 SGHAT and CDR2 FQNNGV. The CDR3 consists of 15 residues. V lost 1 base and J lost 6; bases outside the gene matches: 4. CDR3 in amino acids: CASSLVPGGPGELFF. The CDR3 DNA is TGTGCCAGCAGCTTAGTCCCAGGGGGCCCCGGGGAGCTGTTTTTT.

The chain employs TRBV2 and TRBJ2-7; 8 bases fit TRBD1. Germline loops: CDR1 SNHLY, CDR2 FYNNEI. CDR3 size: 15 residues. Unmatched junction bases numbered 7, after V lost 4 bases and J lost 2 bases. The DNA of the CDR3 is TGTGCCAGCAGTGCTTCGACAGGGGTTACCTACGAGCAGTACTTC. It yields the protein CASSASTGVTYEQYF.

The CDR3 here is CATSDWDGGVDTQYF. The CDR3 coding sequence is TGTGCCACCAGTGATTGGGACGGCGGGGTCGATACGCAGTATTTT. The chain recombines TRBV24-1 with TRBJ2-3; a possible D gene is TRBD2 (6 bases). Trimming took 2 bases from V and 6 from J, leaving 14 bases between them. Germline V gene data show CDR1 as KGHDR and CDR2 as SFDVKD. The CDR3 is made up of 15 amino acids.

The chain combines TRBV10-1 with TRBJ1-6, with 7 bases identical to TRBD1. CDR1 is WNHNN, CDR2 SYGVQD, per germline (reference sequence). CDR3 length: 12 residues. Unmatched junction bases numbered 1, after V lost 6 bases and J lost 8 bases. In DNA, the CDR3 is TGCGCCAGCAGCGGGACAGATTCACCCCTCCACTTT. Its protein product is CASSGTDSPLHF.

The chain is built from TRBV6-5 and TRBJ1-4, with D maybe TRBD1 (5 bases). Germline V gene sequence: CDR1 MNHEY, CDR2 SVGAGI. The CDR3 spans 15 residues. The germline V and J ends were trimmed by 6 bases and 1 base, with 12 bases remaining between them. As DNA, the CDR3 is TGTGCCAGCAGCGTTAGAGGACAAACTAATGAAAAACTGTTTTTT. Residues: CASSVRGQTNEKLFF.

This clone appeared once. The genes are TRBV15 and TRBJ1-2, with D hard to call. There are 13 residues in the CDR3. V gave up 0 bases and J gave up 6 bases, with 8 bases separating them. Germline V CDR1 and CDR2: LNHNV, YYDKDF (reference sequence). The DNA of the CDR3 is TGTGCCACCAGCAGAGATAGGCAGGATGGCTACACCTTC. Translating gives CATSRDRQDGYTF.

The chain has TRBV2 and TRBJ2-1; 10 nucleotides match TRBD1. Trimming took 10 bases from V and 5 from J; bases not matched to a gene: 8. CDR1 and CDR2 from the germline V gene are SNHLY and FYNNEI. The CDR3 extends over 14 amino acids. For the CDR3, the DNA is TGTGCCACCCGTAGGGGGACAGGGGACAATGAGCAGTTCTTC. Its protein product is CATRRGTGDNEQFF.

This chain links TRBV19 with TRBJ2-3, with 8 nucleotides matching TRBD2. V dropped 4 bases and J dropped 5; count of bases not matched to a gene: 5. The CDR3 totals 14 residues. Germline CDR1 LNHDA, CDR2 SQIVND (reference sequence). CDR3 loop: CASSSGLARDTQYF. The CDR3, as DNA: TGTGCCAGTAGTAGCGGACTAGCTAGAGATACGCAGTATTTT.